The clone carrying this T cell receptor (beta chain) has a single count. The antigen remains unidentified. The V and J ends lost 3 bases and 1 base, in that order; junction bases with no gene match: 14. This CDR3 spans 19 amino acids. Germline CDR1 is SGHRS and CDR2 is YFSETQ. This sample stems from a study of a mutant IDH1 vaccine in newly diagnosed glioma. Whole-study context: Patients came in for eight vaccinations, in weeks 1, 3, 5, 7, 11, 15, 19 and 23. Beforehand, treatment had been radiotherapy, temozolomide, or both; the majority received both.

Time point in this sample: week 11, during vaccination. Every vaccination contained 300 ug of the mutant IDH1 20-mer peptide and was paired with topical imiquimod. There were new WHO grade 3 or 4 astrocytomas in the donors, and these were IDH1-mutant and ATRX-lost. Sequencing used immunoSEQ multiplex PCR; TCRdb keeps in-frame clones, though not all of them. The sample carries roughly 48,000 clones, roughly nine tenths recorded once. The sequence was collected from a man aged 45-65 years with glioma. The chain employs TRBV5-1 and TRBJ2-2, with 8 bases matching TRBD1. Sequencing used PBMCs, obtained from a glioma patient whose treatment included an IDH1 peptide vaccine. The CDR3 loop reads CASSSPGTGQIWNTGELFF. The CDR3 DNA sequence: TGCGCCAGCAGCTCGCCCGGGACAGGACAAATTTGGAACACCGGGGAGCTGTTTTTT.